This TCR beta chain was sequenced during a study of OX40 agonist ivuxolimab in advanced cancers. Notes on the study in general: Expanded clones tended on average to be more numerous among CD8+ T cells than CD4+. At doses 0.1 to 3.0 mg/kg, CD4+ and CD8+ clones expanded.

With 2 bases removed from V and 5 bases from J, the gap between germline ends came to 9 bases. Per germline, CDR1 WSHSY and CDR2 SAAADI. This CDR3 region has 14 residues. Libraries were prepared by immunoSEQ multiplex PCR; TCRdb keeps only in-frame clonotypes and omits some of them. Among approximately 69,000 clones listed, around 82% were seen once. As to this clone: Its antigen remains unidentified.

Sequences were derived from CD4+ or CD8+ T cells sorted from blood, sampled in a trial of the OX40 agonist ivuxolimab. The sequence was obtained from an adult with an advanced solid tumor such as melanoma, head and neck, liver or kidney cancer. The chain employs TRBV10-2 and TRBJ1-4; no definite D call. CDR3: CASSEAGRNEKLFF. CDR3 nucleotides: TGCGCCAGCAGTGAGGCGGGGAGGAATGAAAAACTGTTTTTT.